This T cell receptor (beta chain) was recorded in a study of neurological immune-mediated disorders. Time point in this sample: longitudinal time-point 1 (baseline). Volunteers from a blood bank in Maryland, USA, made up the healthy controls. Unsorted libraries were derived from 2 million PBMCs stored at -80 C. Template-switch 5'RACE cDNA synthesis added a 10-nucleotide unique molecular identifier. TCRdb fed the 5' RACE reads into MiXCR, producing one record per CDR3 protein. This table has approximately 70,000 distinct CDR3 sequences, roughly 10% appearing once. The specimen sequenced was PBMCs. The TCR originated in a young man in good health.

CDR3 sequence reads: CSARGWRARINEQFF. The CDR3 nucleotides read TGCAGTGCTAGAGGATGGAGGGCCAGGATCAATGAGCAGTTCTTC. The chain is built from TRBV20-1 and TRBJ2-1; tentative D call: TRBD2 (6 bases). CDR3 length: 15 amino acids. CDR1 is DFQATT, CDR2 SNEGSKA, per germline (reference sequence). Trimming stripped 1 base from V and 6 bases from J, with 16 bases between.